The 21 T cell receptor beta chains below come from one sample, sequenced in a study of blood T cells in healthy people across ages. Then a second PCR, running roughly 7 to 11 cycles, was carried out with a sample-barcoded 5' primer and a J-beta primer mix. TCRdb called the 5' RACE reads again in MiXCR, with one record for every CDR3 protein. The sample includes hundreds of thousands of distinct CDR3 sequences, roughly 21% of them seen just once. Sequencing was performed on blood. The receptors come from a man aged 65 to 85 in good health.

V and J are TRBV20-1 and TRBJ2-6, with D perhaps assigned TRBD1 or TRBD2 (6 bases each). Trimming pared 7 bases from V and 0 bases from J, leaving 13 bases between. The CDR3 sequence is 15 residues long. The germline gives CDR1 DFQATT, CDR2 SNEGSKA (reference sequence). The CDR3 protein is CSGRGALSGANVLTF. DNA of the CDR3: TGCAGTGGTAGGGGGGCCCTCTCTGGGGCCAACGTCCTGACTTTC.

This clonotype has a count of ten or more. At one end, the junction sequence differs from germline, possibly due to a read error. The CDR3 coding sequence is TGTAGCGTTGACGGACAGGGGGGCACAGATACGCAGTATTTT. Translating gives CSVDGQGGTDTQYF. The J gene is TRBJ2-3, the V gene TRBV29-1, with TRBD1 identical over 10 bases. The length of the CDR3 is 14 residues. Germline loops: CDR1 SQVTM, CDR2 ANQGSEA.

This clonotype was detected a few times. The V gene is TRBV3-1, the J gene TRBJ2-1; D is possibly TRBD2 (6 bases). Germline CDR1 LGHDT, CDR2 YNNKEL (reference sequence). The germline V and J ends were trimmed by 6 bases and 7 bases, with 16 bases remaining between them. CDR3 length equals 14 residues. CDR3 region: CASSRLGGENEQFF. Written as DNA, the CDR3 is TGTGCCAGCAGTCGACTCGGAGGGGAGAATGAGCAGTTCTTC.

The gene calls are TRBV7-2 and TRBJ1-5; D is uncertain. Germline CDR1 and CDR2: SGHTA and FQGNSA. V lost 6 bases to trimming and J lost 3 bases, with 9 bases between them. This CDR3 comprises 13 residues. This CDR3 is CASSYSHNQPQHF. In nucleotides, the CDR3 is TGTGCCAGCAGTTACAGCCACAATCAGCCCCAGCATTTT. Filled out from reference TRBV7-2 and TRBJ1-5, the complete variable domain reads GAGVSQSPSNKVTEKGKDVELRCDPISGHTALYWYRQSLGQGLEFLIYFQGNSAPDKSGLPSDRFSAERTGGSVSTLTIQRTQQEDSAVYLCASSYSHNQPQHFGDGTRLSIL.

J is TRBJ2-3 and V is TRBV5-8, with D possibly matching TRBD1 (5 bases). The V end lost 4 bases, the J end lost 0 bases, and 18 bases lay between the germline ends. Germline CDR1 is SGHTS and CDR2 is YDEGEE. CDR3 length: 17 residues. The CDR3 region is CASSLRGLGLSTDTQYF. Written as DNA, the CDR3 is TGTGCCAGCAGCCTTAGAGGTCTGGGGCTGAGCACAGATACGCAGTATTTT.

This clonotype has more than one count but fewer than ten. J is TRBJ2-5 and V is TRBV2; D is tentatively TRBD1 or TRBD2 (5 bases each). Deletions cut 5 bases from V and 5 bases from J, with 9 bases between. The CDR3 length is 12 residues. Germline CDR1 reads SNHLY; CDR2 reads FYNNEI. The CDR3 DNA is TGTGCCAGCAGTTGGGACCGGGAGACCCAGTACTTC. As protein: CASSWDRETQYF. The full variable domain, its missing parts supplied by reference TRBV2 and TRBJ2-5, is EPEVTQTPSHQVTQMGQEVILRCVPISNHLYFYWYRQILGQKVEFLVSFYNNEISEKSEIFDDQFSVERPDGSNFTLKIRSTKLEDSAMYFCASSWDRETQYFGPGTRLLVL.

The chain links TRBV5-1 to TRBJ2-7; 12 bases match TRBD2. CDR1 is SGHRS, CDR2 YFSETQ, per germline. Trimming cost V 3 bases and J 6 bases; bases outside gene matches: 7. The CDR3 totals 15 residues. CDR3 amino acids: CASSWGTSGQTEQYF. The CDR3 DNA reads as TGCGCCAGCAGCTGGGGGACTAGCGGGCAAACCGAGCAGTACTTC.

This clonotype was detected ten times or more. The chain has TRBV7-3 and TRBJ2-7; 7 bases align to TRBD2. Germline CDR1 reads SGHTA; CDR2 reads FQGTGA. The CDR3 is 13 residues long. The J segment lost 3 bases and the V segment lost 5 bases, leaving 4 bases of the junction unmatched. CDR3 sequence reads: CASSLGRGYEQYF. CDR3 bases: TGTGCCAGCAGCCTTGGGAGGGGCTACGAGCAGTACTTC.

A word on this clonotype: Sequence at one end of the junction differs from germline and may be a read error. This rearrangement joins TRBV6-5 to TRBJ2-3; TRBD1 matches 7 bases. Germline V CDR1 and CDR2: MNHEY, SVGAGI. The CDR3 length is 14 residues. CDR3 in amino acids: CASSNRGSFDTHYF. The CDR3 DNA is TGTGCCAGCAGCAACAGGGGTAGTTTCGATACGCATTATTTT.

This clonotype was counted only a few times. This chain connects TRBV3-1 to TRBJ2-3, with D maybe TRBD1 (7 bases). The V end lost 6 bases, the J end lost 8 bases, and 24 bases lay between the germline ends. Germline V CDR1 and CDR2: LGHDT, YNNKEL (reference sequence). CDR3 length: 16 residues. The CDR3 DNA sequence: TGTGCCAGCAGAGGGGGCACGAGGAGGGCGGTTGGTACGCAGTATTTT. The encoded protein is CASRGGTRRAVGTQYF.

Only a few counts were recorded for this clonotype. The chain combines TRBV29-1 with TRBJ2-3, with 9 positions matching TRBD2. This CDR3 has 14 residues. Trimming at V came to 7 bases and at J to 3 bases, leaving 8 bases not matched to a gene. In germline, CDR1 is SQVTM, CDR2 ANQGSEA. The CDR3: CSGGVAGATDTQYF. The CDR3 nucleotides are TGCAGCGGGGGAGTAGCGGGAGCTACAGATACGCAGTATTTT.

The V gene is TRBV4-3, the J gene TRBJ2-2; D gene ambiguous. Trimming pared 4 bases from V and 6 bases from J, leaving 15 bases between. The germline V gene encodes CDR1 LGHNA and CDR2 YSLEER. The CDR3 runs to 15 residues. DNA of the CDR3: TGCGCCAGCAGCCGAGAGAACGACGGTGCCGGGGAGCTGTTTTTT. This codes for CASSRENDGAGELFF.

The chain has TRBV5-1 and TRBJ2-4; TRBD1 matches 9 bases. V lost 4 bases to trimming and J lost 8 bases; unmatched junction nucleotides: 7. Germline loops: CDR1 SGHRS, CDR2 YFSETQ. This CDR3 has 14 amino acids. The CDR3, as DNA: TGCGCCAGCAGCCTAGACAGGGGGAAATACATTCAGTACTTC. This encodes CASSLDRGKYIQYF.

This clonotype was recorded a few times. CDR3 nucleotides: TGTGCCAGCAGTGCGCGCAGCGCTGGAGACAATGAGCAGTTCTTC. As protein: CASSARSAGDNEQFF. V and J are TRBV6-1 and TRBJ2-1; D not resolved. The CDR3 length is 15 residues. Germline assignment: CDR1 MNHNS and CDR2 SASEGT. The V end was cut by 4 bases, the J end by 5 bases, with 15 bases between.

In its sample, this clonotype was seen many times. The chain links TRBV6-6 to TRBJ1-1, with TRBD1 identical over 7 bases. The V gene's germline CDR1 is MNHNY and CDR2 SVGAGI (reference sequence). The junction had 7 bases not matched to a gene; V was cut back by 6 bases and J by 3 bases. This CDR3 is built from 14 residues. The CDR3 protein is CASSPTGADTEAFF. The CDR3 DNA follows: TGTGCCAGCAGCCCAACAGGGGCGGACACTGAAGCTTTCTTT.

There are a few counts of this clonotype. Because it lacks the conserved phenylalanine or tryptophan at the end, this CDR3 is likely a read error. The genes are TRBV28 and TRBJ2-5, with 7 positions matching TRBD1. V shed 4 bases, J shed 3 bases, and the junction held 20 bases outside the gene matches. Germline-derived CDR1 and CDR2 are MDHEN and SYDVKM. This CDR3 is 19 amino acids long. The CDR3 DNA sequence: TGTGCCAGCAGTTCCTCCACTTCACTCGGACAGGTGGGGGAAGAGACCCAGTACCTC. This codes for CASSSSTSLGQVGEETQYL.

This clonotype was seen ten or more times. The rearrangement joins TRBV7-9 to TRBJ2-1; 9 nucleotides match TRBD2. This CDR3 is built from 16 residues. The germline gives CDR1 SEHNR, CDR2 FQNEAQ (reference sequence). The J segment lost 8 bases and the V segment lost 1 base, leaving 9 bases of the junction unmatched. The CDR3 loop reads CASSLVATSGGYEQFF. The CDR3 region has the DNA TGTGCCAGCAGCTTAGTCGCGACTAGCGGTGGGTATGAGCAGTTCTTC.

The chain is built from TRBV9 and TRBJ2-1; 9 nucleotides agree with TRBD2. The germline CDR1 and CDR2 sequences are SGDLS and YYNGEE. After removal of 2 bases from V and 6 bases from J, the junction contained 12 bases not matched to a gene. The CDR3 loop spans 17 amino acids. DNA for the CDR3: TGTGCCAGCAGCGTCGTGGGAGAAGGACTAGCGACCAATGAGCAGTTCTTC. This translates into CASSVVGEGLATNEQFF.

This clonotype has just a few counts. The genes are TRBV21-1 and TRBJ2-1; the D segment call TRBD2 is taken from the table without a DNA check. TRBV21-1 constitutes a pseudogene. The CDR3 loop spans 19 amino acids. CDR3 in amino acids: CASSKATTREVTSYNEQFF. The CDR3 nucleotides read TGTGCCAGCAGCAAAGCTACTACTAGAGAGGTTACATCCTACAATGAGCAGTTCTTC.

Remarks on this clonotype: The junction departs from germline at one end; a sequencing error may be responsible. Here the CDR3 reads CASGLIGHYYEQYF. In DNA form, the CDR3 reads TGCGCCAGCGGCTTGATCGGACATTACTACGAGCAGTACTTC. This chain joins TRBV5-1 and TRBJ2-5; a possible D gene is TRBD1 (5 bases). The J call is doubtful: the DNA matches TRBJ2-7 better. The germline CDR1 and CDR2 sequences are SGHRS and YFSETQ. The CDR3 contains 14 residues.

The V gene is TRBV12-3 or TRBV12-4, the J gene TRBJ2-1; D possibly uses TRBD1 or TRBD2 (5 bases each). This CDR3 region has 16 residues. V gave up 7 bases and J gave up 2 bases, with 18 bases separating them. CDR3 nucleotides: TGTGCCAGCACCCCGAATGGGGGAGCTGCCTACAATGAGCAGTTCTTC. It is translated as CASTPNGGAAYNEQFF.